This TCR beta chain was captured in a study of identical twins. In germline, CDR1 is SQVTM, CDR2 ANQGSEA. The CDR3 length is 15 residues. With 0 bases clipped from V and 4 bases from J, the junction kept 5 bases outside the gene matches. Study results and limitations: Insertions were fewer in abundant cord blood beta clonotypes, whereas memory repertoires showed none of this pattern.

cDNA carried unique molecular identifiers, and a universal primer site was added by template switching. TCRdb re-called the 5' RACE reads with MiXCR, one entry per CDR3 protein. This sample carries roughly 1,500,000 distinct CDR3 sequences, less than 40% of them seen once, and the ten largest clones take more than 0.25%. This clonotype has a handful of counts. What it recognizes is unknown. Healthy Caucasians supplied all donations. The sequence was obtained from a newborn girl in good health. The rearrangement uses TRBV29-1 and TRBJ1-2; 10 bases align to TRBD1. The sample comprised cord blood. Here the CDR3 DNA reads TGCAGCGTTGAAGACTACCGGGACAGGGGCTATGGCTACACCTTC. It codes for CSVEDYRDRGYGYTF.